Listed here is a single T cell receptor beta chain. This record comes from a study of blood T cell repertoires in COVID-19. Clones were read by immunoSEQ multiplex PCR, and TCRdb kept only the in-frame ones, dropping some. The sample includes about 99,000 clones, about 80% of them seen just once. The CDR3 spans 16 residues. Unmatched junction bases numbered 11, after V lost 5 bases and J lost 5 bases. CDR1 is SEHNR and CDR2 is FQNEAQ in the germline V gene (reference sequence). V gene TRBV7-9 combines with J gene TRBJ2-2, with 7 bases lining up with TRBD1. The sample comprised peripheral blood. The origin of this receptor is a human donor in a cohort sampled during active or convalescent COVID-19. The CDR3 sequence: CASSPRQGDGTGELFF. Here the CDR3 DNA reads TGTGCCAGCAGCCCTAGACAGGGCGATGGGACCGGGGAGCTGTTTTTT.